Listed here are 2 T cell receptor beta chains from one sample, sequenced in a study of OX40 agonist ivuxolimab in advanced cancers. Library method: the immunoSEQ multiplex PCR assay. In its TCRdb copy, this immuneACCESS table keeps in-frame sequences only and misses some clones. Where compared with another copy, unresolved V genes explain less than half of these, and the others have no known cause. The sample table holds about 91,000 clones, of which around 84% were seen once. Together, the top ten hold 1.1% of the sample. The specimen was CD4+ or CD8+ T cells sorted from blood, collected in a trial of the OX40 agonist ivuxolimab. The receptors were sampled from an adult with an advanced solid tumor such as melanoma, head and neck, liver or kidney cancer.

This CDR3 reads CASSPTDRPDLYGYTF. For the CDR3, the DNA is TGTGCCAGCAGCCCTACCGACAGGCCGGATCTCTATGGCTACACCTTC. The chain links TRBV5-8 to TRBJ1-2; tentative D call: TRBD1 (6 bases). Germline CDR1 SGHTS, CDR2 YDEGEE. The CDR3 has 16 amino acids. V dropped 4 bases and J dropped 4 bases, with 20 bases sitting between them.

The chain employs TRBV27 and TRBJ1-1; unclear D gene. Germline V gene sequence: CDR1 MNHEY, CDR2 SMNVEV (reference sequence). The CDR3 is 15 residues long. Trimming stripped 0 bases from V and 1 base from J, with 9 bases between. The CDR3 loop is CASSLSTTTNTEAFF. The CDR3 DNA reads as TGTGCCAGCAGTTTATCTACGACAACGAACACTGAAGCTTTCTTT.